These 21 T cell receptor beta chains were sequenced from one sample in a study of identical twins' blood T cells. MiXCR, run by TCRdb on the 5' RACE reads, gives a single entry per CDR3 protein. The top ten hold about 6.1% of the sample, which has fewer than 450,000 distinct CDR3 sequences, roughly 31% seen once. The sequenced sample consisted of PBMCs. The receptors were sampled from a woman between 18 and 49 years old in good health.

This clonotype has just a few counts. The chain carries TRBV4-1 and TRBJ2-5, with a possible D match to TRBD1 (5 bases). The V end lost 0 bases, the J end lost 4 bases, and 18 bases lay between the germline ends. The CDR3 has 17 residues. Germline V CDR1 and CDR2: MGHRA, YSYEKL. The DNA of the CDR3 is TGCGCCAGCAGCCAAGATCAACAGGACCTAGGACGAGAGACCCAGTACTTC. This encodes CASSQDQQDLGRETQYF.

This clonotype was counted many times. The CDR3 loop is CASSESGLRQYF. CDR3 coding DNA: TGCGCCAGCAGTGAGTCAGGTTTACGCCAGTACTTC. J is TRBJ2-5 and V is TRBV10-2; D is ambiguous. Per the germline V gene, CDR1 is WSHSY and CDR2 is SAAADI. V was clipped by 0 bases and J by 10 bases, with 9 bases between them. The CDR3 length is 12 residues.

The chain employs TRBV2 and TRBJ2-3; D is unclear. The CDR3 covers 12 residues. The V end was cut by 9 bases, the J end by 0 bases, with 7 bases between. Germline V gives CDR1 SNHLY, CDR2 FYNNEI. The CDR3 DNA reads TGTGCCAGTAGGGAAAGCACAGATACGCAGTATTTT. This encodes CASRESTDTQYF.

The V gene is TRBV9, the J gene TRBJ2-2, with 8 positions matching TRBD1. CDR1 is SGDLS, CDR2 YYNGEE, per germline. The CDR3 spans 15 residues. V lost 0 bases, J lost 6 bases, and 4 bases stayed unmatched. The CDR3 nucleotides read TGTGCCAGCAGCGTAGGGACAGGGAAGGCCGGGGAGCTGTTTTTT. Amino acid sequence: CASSVGTGKAGELFF. Together with reference TRBV9 and TRBJ2-2, the CDR3 gives the full variable domain: DSGVTQTPKHLITATGQRVTLRCSPRSGDLSVYWYQQSLDQGLQFLIQYYNGEERAKGNILERFSAQQFPDLHSELNLSSLELGDSALYFCASSVGTGKAGELFFGEGSRLTVL.

This clonotype has just a few counts. The rearrangement links TRBV3-1 to TRBJ2-1, with D perhaps given as TRBD1 or TRBD2 (5 bases each). CDR1 is LGHDT and CDR2 is YNNKEL in the germline V gene (reference sequence). V was clipped by 6 bases and J by 2 bases, with 14 bases between them. The CDR3 covers 15 residues. The CDR3 here is CASSQGSGTYNEQFF. CDR3 in DNA: TGTGCCAGCAGTCAGGGAAGCGGCACCTACAATGAGCAGTTCTTC.

In this sample, this clonotype turned up a few times. The rearrangement links TRBV20-1 to TRBJ1-2, with D hard to call. Deletions cut 3 bases from V and 2 bases from J, with 4 bases between. CDR1 and CDR2 from the germline V gene are DFQATT and SNEGSKA (reference sequence). The CDR3 spans 11 residues. CDR3 sequence reads: CSARENYGYTF. In DNA, the CDR3 is TGCAGTGCTAGGGAAAACTATGGCTACACCTTC.

On this clonotype: Relative to the germline gene, one junction end is altered; a read error may explain this. The chain is built from TRBV3-1 and TRBJ2-1, with TRBD2 as a possible D gene (6 bases). This CDR3 region has 17 residues. Germline V gene lookup returns CDR1 LGHDT and CDR2 YNNKEL (reference sequence). In nucleotides, the CDR3 is TGTGCCAGCAGCGAGGACTCTAGCGTGACCAACTACCATGAGCAGTTCTTC. Translating it yields CASSEDSSVTNYHEQFF.

This clonotype was counted at least ten times. The chain employs TRBV20-1 and TRBJ2-7; possibly TRBD1 or TRBD2 for D (5 bases each). Germline CDR1 reads DFQATT; CDR2 reads SNEGSKA (reference sequence). This CDR3 spans 11 amino acids. V gave up 3 bases and J gave up 6 bases, with 9 bases separating them. The CDR3 sequence is CSASPGTEQYF. CDR3 coding DNA: TGCAGTGCTAGCCCCGGGACCGAGCAGTACTTC.

Points on this clonotype: At one end, the junction sequence differs from germline, possibly due to a read error. V is TRBV12-5 and J is TRBJ1-1; D might be TRBD1 (5 bases). The CDR3 covers 14 residues. Germline V gene lookup returns CDR1 LGHNT and CDR2 FRNRAP. CDR3 region: CASALGGSGTEAFF. CDR3 nucleotides: TGTGCTAGTGCTTTGGGGGGGTCGGGCACTGAAGCTTTCTTT.

This clonotype has a handful of counts. This chain connects TRBV30 to TRBJ1-1, with D perhaps matching TRBD1 (5 bases). Trimming stripped 3 bases from V and 3 bases from J, with 17 bases between. The CDR3 runs to 15 residues. Germline CDR1 is GTSNPN and CDR2 is SVGIG (reference sequence). The DNA for the CDR3 is TGTGCCTGGAGGGCAACCCCCGGGACTCACACTGAAGCTTTCTTT. It encodes CAWRATPGTHTEAFF.

Ten or more counts support this clonotype. This chain connects TRBV19 to TRBJ2-7, with 7 bases fitting TRBD1. With V trimmed by 8 bases and J by 4 bases, 14 bases remained unmatched. CDR1 is LNHDA, CDR2 SQIVND, per germline (reference sequence). The CDR3 runs 15 residues. The chain's CDR3 is CASQPGDSAFYEQYF. The CDR3 nucleotides are TGTGCCAGTCAGCCAGGGGACAGTGCGTTTTACGAGCAGTACTTC.

There are a few counts of this clonotype. V and J are TRBV5-4 and TRBJ2-3; the D is unclear. The CDR3 runs to 15 residues. Germline values: CDR1 SGHNT, CDR2 YYREEE (reference sequence). Trimming stripped 4 bases from V and 1 base from J, with 13 bases between. CDR3 DNA: TGTGCCAGCAGCGCCCCCGGACGAGGCACAGATACGCAGTATTTT. Amino acid sequence: CASSAPGRGTDTQYF. Variable domain in full (rest from reference TRBV5-4 and TRBJ2-3): ETGVTQSPTHLIKTRGQQVTLRCSSQSGHNTVSWYQQALGQGPQFIFQYYREEENGRGNFPPRFSGLQFPNYSSELNVNALELDDSALYLCASSAPGRGTDTQYFGPGTRLTVL.

The chain is built from TRBV29-1 and TRBJ1-1; no reliable D call. Germline-derived CDR1 and CDR2 are SQVTM and ANQGSEA. V was trimmed by 3 bases and J by 0 bases, leaving 8 bases between them. This CDR3 is built from 13 residues. CDR3 coding DNA: TGCAGCGTTGAGCCGGGCCTGAACACTGAAGCTTTCTTT. Residues: CSVEPGLNTEAFF.

This rearrangement joins TRBV10-3 to TRBJ1-3; D is possibly TRBD1 (6 bases). The germline CDR1 and CDR2 sequences are ENHRY and SYGVKD. V was clipped by 0 bases and J by 0 bases, with 12 bases between them. CDR3 length equals 17 residues. The CDR3 protein is CAISESTGGRSGNTIYF. CDR3 nucleotide sequence: TGTGCCATCAGTGAGTCGACCGGGGGCCGCTCTGGAAACACCATATATTTT.

This clonotype turned up a few times. This chain joins TRBV6-1 and TRBJ2-6; no clear D. The CDR3 is 13 amino acids. Trimming cost V 9 bases and J 0 bases, with 6 bases left between them. Germline CDR1 reads MNHNS; CDR2 reads SASEGT. CDR3 in DNA: TGTGCCAGTGGTAACTCTGGGGCCAACGTCCTGACTTTC. It translates to CASGNSGANVLTF.

The chain recombines TRBV20-1 with TRBJ1-2; no clear D gene. V lost 5 bases, J lost 2 bases, and 12 bases lay in between. Germline V gene data show CDR1 as DFQATT and CDR2 as SNEGSKA (reference sequence). The CDR3 extends over 13 amino acids. The CDR3 coding sequence is TGCAGTGCTGGAACGCCGGTAAACTATGGCTACACCTTC. It yields the protein CSAGTPVNYGYTF.

This clonotype occurred once. The J gene is TRBJ1-1, the V gene TRBV19; D is perhaps TRBD1 (6 bases). V shed 7 bases and J shed 5 bases, with 23 bases lying between them. The germline V gene has CDR1 LNHDA and CDR2 SQIVND (reference sequence). The length of the CDR3 is 16 residues. The CDR3 DNA is TGTGCCAGTACTCGTGGAGCAGGGGAGAGTAGGACTGAAGCTTTCTTT. Residues: CASTRGAGESRTEAFF.

This clonotype occurred a few times. This rearrangement joins TRBV6-6 to TRBJ2-7; unclear D gene. The CDR3 sequence is 14 residues long. V lost 0 bases, J lost 3 bases, and 9 bases lay in between. Germline V lookup: CDR1 MNHNY, CDR2 SVGAGI (reference sequence). The CDR3 DNA reads TGTGCCAGCAGTTACTCCCCCGAACTCTACGAGCAGTACTTC. It encodes CASSYSPELYEQYF.

The genes are TRBV19 and TRBJ1-1, with 8 nucleotides matching TRBD1. After removal of 6 bases from V and 3 bases from J, the junction contained 9 bases not matched to a gene. The CDR3 totals 15 residues. Germline loops: CDR1 LNHDA, CDR2 SQIVND (reference sequence). The chain's CDR3 is CASSAGTGPYTEAFF. In DNA, the CDR3 is TGTGCCAGTAGCGCCGGGACAGGACCATACACTGAAGCTTTCTTT.

This clonotype was seen a handful of times. This chain uses TRBV10-3 with TRBJ2-7; D perhaps matches TRBD2 (7 bases). Germline V CDR1 and CDR2: ENHRY, SYGVKD. V lost 4 bases, J lost 2 bases, and 9 bases lay in between. CDR3 length equals 13 residues. The chain's CDR3 is CAISGGGPYEQYF. Written as DNA, the CDR3 is TGTGCCATCAGTGGCGGGGGCCCCTACGAGCAGTACTTC.

This clonotype was seen more than once but under ten times. The genes are TRBV18 and TRBJ2-1; D assignment may be TRBD1 or TRBD2 (5 bases each). V was cut by 3 bases and J by 4 bases, with 13 bases left in between. The CDR3 loop spans 15 amino acids. CDR1 and CDR2 (germline): KGHSH, LQKENI. The CDR3: CASSPEGNLYNEQFF. The CDR3 DNA reads TGTGCCAGCTCACCCGAGGGGAACCTTTACAATGAGCAGTTCTTC.